A selection of T cell receptor beta chains follows, all from one sample in a study of blood T cell repertoires in COVID-19. TCRdb keeps only in-frame clones here, not all; method: immunoSEQ multiplex PCR. The sample consists of roughly 200,000 clones, around 89% of them appearing once. Sequencing was carried out using peripheral blood. Source of these receptors: a man aged 45-60 years with acute or convalescent COVID-19. Both conserved end residues are part of each CDR3. Each record gives: clone size, V gene, J gene, D gene, CDR3 DNA, CDR3 protein. A D gene is named only where the DNA matches it firmly. The size field is filled for only some rows; it gives once, few, many or a size class.

.	TRBV19	TRBJ1-1	TRBD1	TGTGCCAGTACCACCGTCGGGACAGGGGGAGGAAGCTCTGAAGCTTTCTTT	CASTTVGTGGGSSEAFF
.	TRBV7-8	TRBJ2-7	TRBD2	TGTGCCAGCAGCTTAGAGGCCAGCGGGAGCCGATACGAGCAGTACTTC	CASSLEASGSRYEQYF
.	TRBV7-2	TRBJ1-2	.	TGTGCCAGCAGTTTTACAGGGATCTATGGCTACACCTTC	CASSFTGIYGYTF
.	TRBV19	TRBJ1-1	TRBD1	TGTGCCAGTAGTATAGGACAGGGGGCGAACACTGAAGCTTTCTTT	CASSIGQGANTEAFF
.	TRBV7-9	TRBJ2-1	TRBD2	TGTGCCAGCAGCCGCCCCGCTAGCGGGGCAACGAAGGAGCAGTTCTTC	CASSRPASGATKEQFF
.	TRBV7-9	TRBJ2-1	TRBD2	TGTGCCAGCAGCTTGGAAACTAGCGGGAACAATGAGCAGTTCTTC	CASSLETSGNNEQFF
.	TRBV3-1/TRBV3-2	TRBJ2-3	.	TGTGCCAGCAGCTCTACTAGGGGCACAGATACGCAGTATTTT	CASSSTRGTDTQYF
.	TRBV7-9	TRBJ1-6	.	TGTGCCAGCAGCTTGAGGGGGGGCCAATCCTATAATTCACCCCTCCACTTT	CASSLRGGQSYNSPLHF
once	TRBV7-9	TRBJ2-7	TRBD2	TGTGCCAGCAGCTTGGGGTCGGAGCGGGGAACCTACGAGCAGTACTTC	CASSLGSERGTYEQYF
once	TRBV14	TRBJ2-5	.	TGTGCCAGCAGCGGACCGGGAGACCTCCAAGAGACCCAGTACTTC	CASSGPGDLQETQYF
.	TRBV5-5	TRBJ1-5	TRBD1	TGTGCCAGCAGCTGGGGACAGGGGGGCGGCAATCAGCCCCAGCATTTT	CASSWGQGGGNQPQHF
.	TRBV6-6	TRBJ1-6	.	TGTGCCAGCAGTTTCTACAGGTCACCCCTCCACTTT	CASSFYRSPLHF
.	TRBV24-1	TRBJ2-3	.	TGTGCCACCAGTGAGAATAGCGGCGTCACAGATACGCAGTATTTT	CATSENSGVTDTQYF
.	TRBV5-4	TRBJ2-3	.	TGTGCCAGCAGCGCACAACTAGGATTTTCAGATACGCAGTATTTT	CASSAQLGFSDTQYF
once	TRBV27	TRBJ1-1	.	TGTGCCAGCAGTTGGAGAGGGCATACTGAAGCTTTCTTT	CASSWRGHTEAFF
.	TRBV24-1	TRBJ1-2	.	TGTGCCACCAGTGATTCGGGGACGACAGGAAAAAACTATGGCTACACCTTC	CATSDSGTTGKNYGYTF
.	TRBV7-2	TRBJ1-2	.	TGTGCCAGCAGCCCCGTGGGGGGCTATGGCTACACCTTC	CASSPVGGYGYTF
.	TRBV19	TRBJ1-5	.	TGTGCCAGTAGTCCGGGGGGTCAGCCCCAGCATTTT	CASSPGGQPQHF
.	TRBV7-9	TRBJ2-5	TRBD2	TGTGCCAGCAGCTTAACCGGGACTAGCGATGAGACCCAGTACTTC	CASSLTGTSDETQYF
.	TRBV5-1	TRBJ1-1	.	TGCGCCAGCAGCTTGGACTACTTTATCAACGCAGCTTTCTTT	CASSLDYFINAAFF
.	TRBV7-3	TRBJ2-2	.	TGTGCCAGCAGCTTACAGATCGCCGGGGAGCTGTTTTTT	CASSLQIAGELFF
.	TRBV10-3	TRBJ1-1	.	TGTGCCATCAGTGAGGGAGGGTGGAGGGCCGGGAACACTGAAGCTTTCTTT	CAISEGGWRAGNTEAFF
.	TRBV6-2/TRBV6-3	TRBJ2-5	.	TGTGCCAGCAGTTACTCGACCTCTAGTGGGGGGGCTCTACATCGCCAAGAGACCCAGTACTTC	CASSYSTSSGGALHRQETQYF
.	TRBV27	TRBJ2-2	.	TGTGCCAGCAGCCGGGGGGCCGGGACACCCTCGATTAACACCGGGGAGCTGTTTTTT	CASSRGAGTPSINTGELFF
.	TRBV18	TRBJ2-3	TRBD1	TGTGCCAGCTCACCCCCGGGACAGGGGGGTGATACGCAGTATTTT	CASSPPGQGGDTQYF
.	TRBV29-1	TRBJ1-1	TRBD1	TGCAGCGTAACAGGGGATGGCACTGAAGCTTTCTTT	CSVTGDGTEAFF
.	TRBV5-6	TRBJ1-2	.	TGTGCCAGCAGCTTGGGCGGGACCCTTAACTATGGCTACACCTTC	CASSLGGTLNYGYTF
.	TRBV3-1/TRBV3-2	TRBJ1-4	.	TGTGCCAGCAGCCAAGATTGGGCCACAGGTTTAGAGGCTAATGAAAAACTGTTTTTT	CASSQDWATGLEANEKLFF
.	TRBV28	TRBJ1-3	TRBD1	TGTGCCAGCAGTGCGGGACAGGGTCCTGGAAACACCATATATTTT	CASSAGQGPGNTIYF
.	TRBV29-1	TRBJ1-5	TRBD1	TGCAGCGTTGGACAGGGTGGGAGCAATCAGCCCCAGCATTTT	CSVGQGGSNQPQHF
.	TRBV27	TRBJ1-6	.	TGTGCCAGTAGGCGGGGACCTTATTCACCCCTCCACTTT	CASRRGPYSPLHF
.	TRBV27	TRBJ1-5	.	TGTGCCAGCAGTTTAACAGGGCGGGATCAGCCCCAGCATTTT	CASSLTGRDQPQHF
.	TRBV30	TRBJ2-3	TRBD2	TGTGCCTGGAACGGCGGGGGGCTTGCAGATACGCAGTATTTT	CAWNGGGLADTQYF
.	TRBV7-8	TRBJ1-1	.	TGTGCCAGCAGCTTAGCTCACGGGGGGGAAGCTTTCTTT	CASSLAHGGEAFF
.	TRBV7-8	TRBJ1-1	.	TGTGCCAGCAGCTTTTCCGTGACACAGAACACTGAAGCTTTCTTT	CASSFSVTQNTEAFF
.	TRBV4-1	TRBJ2-1	TRBD2	TGCGCCAGCAGCCAAGCTAGCGGGAGGGCCTTCTACAATGAGCAGTTCTTC	CASSQASGRAFYNEQFF
.	TRBV11-2	TRBJ2-5	TRBD1	TGTGCCAGCAGACCTACAGGGGGCCGGGAGACCCAGTACTTC	CASRPTGGRETQYF
.	TRBV6-2/TRBV6-3	TRBJ2-3	.	TGTGCCAGCAGTTACCCCGACAGCAGCACAGATACGCAGTATTTT	CASSYPDSSTDTQYF
.	TRBV19	TRBJ1-1	.	TGTGCCAGTAGTGCAAGAGGAACTGAAGCTTTCTTT	CASSARGTEAFF
.	TRBV30	TRBJ1-6	.	TGTGCCTGGAGTTTAGCGGGGGGTTCACCCCTCCACTTT	CAWSLAGGSPLHF
.	TRBV10-3	TRBJ2-5	.	TGTGCCATCAGTGAGGGGGACACGTACCAAGAGACCCAGTACTTC	CAISEGDTYQETQYF
.	TRBV19	TRBJ1-2	.	TGTGCCAGTAGTCATCGTGGGGCAGGCTCTAACTATGGCTACACCTTC	CASSHRGAGSNYGYTF